These 27 T cell receptor beta chains were all obtained from the same sample, sequenced in a study of response to subunit inactivated influenza vaccine. TCRdb re-called the RT-PCR reads through MiXCR, storing one row per CDR3 protein. The data contain hundreds of thousands of distinct CDR3 sequences, around 8% of them singletons. The sample in question was PBMCs from blood, obtained around 2 years after vaccination. The receptors shown here come from a man between 50 and 75 years old who received an inactivated influenza vaccine.

This clonotype was seen a few times. The chain recombines TRBV19 with TRBJ2-7; perhaps TRBD2 as D (5 bases). CDR3 length: 13 residues. V lost 2 bases to trimming and J lost 0 bases, with 5 bases between them. Germline V CDR1 and CDR2: LNHDA, SQIVND (reference sequence). The CDR3 region is CASSILASYEQYF. CDR3 bases: TGTGCCAGTAGTATACTAGCCTCCTACGAGCAGTACTTC.

This clonotype was counted only a few times. The CDR3 sequence: CASSPAPGTEAFF. CDR3 nucleotide sequence: TGTGCCAGCAGCCCGGCACCTGGCACTGAAGCTTTCTTT. The rearrangement joins TRBV3-1 to TRBJ1-1; D remains unclear. The CDR3 has 13 residues. Germline CDR1 is LGHDT and CDR2 is YNNKEL (reference sequence). The V end lost 4 bases, the J end lost 4 bases, and 10 bases lay between the germline ends.

The V and J genes are TRBV12-5 and TRBJ1-2; D may be TRBD1 (6 bases). The germline V gene has CDR1 LGHNT and CDR2 FRNRAP. The ends were cut back, 4 bases at V and 8 bases at J, with 20 bases in the middle. The CDR3 runs to 15 residues. The CDR3 loop is CASGSPGTPIVGYTF. In DNA, the CDR3 is TGTGCTAGTGGTTCCCCCGGGACACCGATTGTCGGCTACACCTTC.

This clonotype was observed a few times. The chain carries TRBV27 and TRBJ1-1, with 7 positions matching TRBD1. V was clipped by 7 bases and J by 4 bases; unmatched bases: 6. The CDR3 contains 13 residues. CDR1 is MNHEY, CDR2 SMNVEV, per germline (reference sequence). The CDR3 DNA reads TGTGCCAGCAATGGACAGGTCGGCACTGAAGCTTTCTTT. This translates into CASNGQVGTEAFF.

The V call is TRBV5-1, the J call TRBJ1-1; TRBD1 might be the D (6 bases). The V gene lost 1 base and the J gene lost 8 bases, with 9 bases spanning the gap. CDR1 and CDR2 from the germline V gene are SGHRS and YFSETQ. This CDR3 has 12 amino acids. This CDR3 reads CASSLTGLEAFF. CDR3 sequence (DNA): TGCGCCAGCAGCTTGACAGGGCTGGAAGCTTTCTTT.

This clonotype was seen repeatedly, ten times or more. The chain has TRBV6-1 and TRBJ1-1, with 9 nucleotides matching TRBD1. J was trimmed by 3 bases and V by 8 bases; bases with no gene match: 4. The CDR3 has 13 residues. Germline V gene lookup returns CDR1 MNHNS and CDR2 SASEGT. CDR3 nucleotides: TGTGCCAGCCTCCGGGACAGGGACACTGAAGCTTTCTTT. Protein sequence: CASLRDRDTEAFF.

V gene TRBV12-3 or TRBV12-4 combines with J gene TRBJ2-2, with 8 bases fitting TRBD1. The CDR3 covers 16 residues. Losses at the gene ends were 6 bases for V and 3 bases for J; bases not matched to a gene: 9. The CDR3 loop reads CASSPDRGPDTGELFF. CDR3 bases: TGTGCCAGCAGCCCAGACAGGGGCCCTGACACCGGGGAGCTGTTTTTT.

This clonotype was detected ten times or more. The V gene is TRBV20-1, the J gene TRBJ2-3; 11 nucleotides agree with TRBD2. V was pared by 2 bases and J by 4 bases, with 11 bases of the junction left unmatched. The CDR3 length is 17 residues. The germline V gene encodes CDR1 DFQATT and CDR2 SNEGSKA (reference sequence). In DNA, the CDR3 is TGCAGTGCTAGACCTCGAACTAGCGGGAGCTTGCCAGATACGCAGTATTTT. It specifies CSARPRTSGSLPDTQYF.

This clonotype was seen more than once but under ten times. The gene calls are TRBV5-1 and TRBJ2-7; 7 bases line up with TRBD2. CDR1 is SGHRS and CDR2 is YFSETQ in the germline V gene. J was trimmed by 2 bases and V by 1 base; bases with no gene match: 0. The CDR3 has 13 amino acids. The CDR3 DNA reads TGCGCCAGCAGCTTGACTAGCGCCTACGAGCAGTACTTC. This sequence encodes CASSLTSAYEQYF.

This clonotype was detected ten times or more. Sequence at one end of the junction differs from germline and may be a read error. Here the CDR3 DNA reads TGTGCCAGCAGCTTAGCGCGGAATGAGCAGTTCTTC. It codes for CASSLARNEQFF. The rearrangement links TRBV5-1 to TRBJ2-1; D might be TRBD2 (5 bases). The CDR3 contains 12 residues. Germline values: CDR1 SGHRS, CDR2 YFSETQ.

The chain carries TRBV20-1 and TRBJ2-1, with TRBD2 identical over 7 bases. The J segment lost 3 bases and the V segment lost 2 bases, leaving 4 bases of the junction unmatched. Germline values: CDR1 DFQATT, CDR2 SNEGSKA (reference sequence). The CDR3 spans 14 residues. The CDR3 nucleotides read TGCAGTGCTAGATCTAGCGGCAACTACAATGAGCAGTTCTTC. Protein: CSARSSGNYNEQFF.

This clonotype occurred a few times. The chain links TRBV7-6 to TRBJ2-7; 14 bases match TRBD2. This CDR3 has 16 amino acids. Trimming cost V 5 bases and J 4 bases; bases outside gene matches: 7. Germline CDR1 and CDR2: SGHVS and FNYEAQ. CDR3 DNA: TGTGCCAGCAGCCCCGGGACTAGCGGGAGTACTTACGAGCAGTACTTC. Translation gives CASSPGTSGSTYEQYF.

V is TRBV7-8 and J is TRBJ1-2, with D perhaps matching TRBD1 (5 bases). Trimming removed 0 bases at V and 8 bases at J, with 16 bases between. Germline V gene lookup returns CDR1 SGHVS and CDR2 FQNEAQ. This CDR3 is 15 amino acids long. The CDR3 here is CASSLALEGRGGYTF. In DNA form, the CDR3 reads TGTGCCAGCAGCTTAGCGCTAGAGGGTCGGGGGGGCTACACCTTC. The full variable domain, completed using reference TRBV7-8 and TRBJ1-2, is GAGVSQSPRYKVAKRGQDVALRCDPISGHVSLFWYQQALGQGPEFLTYFQNEAQLDKSGLPSDRFFAERPEGSVSTLKIQRTQQEDSAVYLCASSLALEGRGGYTFGSGTRLTVV.

The table lists this clonotype with a count of one. This sequence joins TRBV7-9 and TRBJ2-6; D is ambiguous. The germline CDR1 and CDR2 sequences are SEHNR and FQNEAQ (reference sequence). This CDR3 has 12 residues. V lost 5 bases to trimming and J lost 3 bases, with 2 bases between them. CDR3 sequence reads: CASSVGANVLTF. Here the CDR3 DNA reads TGTGCCAGCAGCGTTGGGGCCAACGTCCTGACTTTC.

This clonotype was seen only a few times. The chain uses TRBV3-1 and TRBJ2-5; D is undetermined. The CDR3 is made up of 12 amino acids. The V end was cut by 3 bases, the J end by 7 bases, with 9 bases between. The germline V gene has CDR1 LGHDT and CDR2 YNNKEL (reference sequence). The CDR3 DNA follows: TGTGCCAGCAGCCAGCAAACGTCGACCCAGTACTTC. Protein product: CASSQQTSTQYF.

This clonotype was recorded at least ten times. The chain joins TRBV10-3 to TRBJ2-7, with D maybe TRBD1 (5 bases). The CDR3 totals 17 residues. Germline V gene data show CDR1 as ENHRY and CDR2 as SYGVKD. V was cut by 4 bases and J by 0 bases, with 19 bases left in between. Here the CDR3 reads CAISVIQSTGHSYEQYF. The CDR3 coding sequence is TGTGCCATCAGTGTCATTCAAAGTACAGGACACTCCTACGAGCAGTACTTC.

The chain couples TRBV12-3 or TRBV12-4 to TRBJ2-5; 7 nucleotides line up with TRBD1. The CDR3 totals 12 residues. Trimming cost V 5 bases and J 9 bases; bases outside gene matches: 6. CDR3 region: CASSTEQGPQYF. The CDR3 DNA sequence: TGTGCCAGCAGTACTGAACAGGGGCCCCAGTACTTC.

Only a few counts were recorded for this clonotype. The chain is built from TRBV7-2 and TRBJ2-2; the match to TRBD1 covers 9 bases. CDR3 length: 15 amino acids. The germline CDR1 and CDR2 sequences are SGHTA and FQGNSA. Unmatched junction bases numbered 7, after V lost 5 bases and J lost 6 bases. In nucleotides, the CDR3 is TGTGCCAGCAGCATTAGGACAGGGGAACCCGGGGAGCTGTTTTTT. It yields the protein CASSIRTGEPGELFF.

A few counts support this clonotype. This chain uses TRBV29-1 with TRBJ1-3; D is uncertain. The CDR3 is 14 amino acids. V lost 4 bases to trimming and J lost 4 bases, with 14 bases between them. Germline CDR1 and CDR2: SQVTM and ANQGSEA. CDR3 amino acids: CSVGEPAGGNTIYF. The CDR3 DNA sequence: TGCAGCGTTGGAGAGCCGGCAGGCGGAAACACCATATATTTT.

The gene calls are TRBV12-3 or TRBV12-4 and TRBJ2-3; 11 nucleotides align to TRBD2. The junction had 8 bases not matched to a gene; V was cut back by 3 bases and J by 0 bases. This CDR3 region has 18 residues. DNA for the CDR3: TGTGCCAGCAGTTTCAGTGTAATAGCGGGAGGGAGCACAGATACGCAGTATTTT. Translated: CASSFSVIAGGSTDTQYF.

The chain employs TRBV4-3 and TRBJ1-2, with 7 bases matching TRBD1. Trimming cost V 4 bases and J 5 bases; bases outside gene matches: 7. Germline V gene lookup returns CDR1 LGHNA and CDR2 YSLEER. This CDR3 has 14 residues. The CDR3 region has the DNA TGCGCCAGCAGCCCGGGACAGAGCAGATATGGCTACACCTTC. This sequence encodes CASSPGQSRYGYTF.

This chain links TRBV11-2 with TRBJ2-1; D might be TRBD2 (5 bases). V lost 1 base to trimming and J lost 7 bases, with 11 bases between them. Germline V gene sequence: CDR1 SGHAT, CDR2 FQNNGV. CDR3 length equals 14 residues. The CDR3 sequence is CASSLAGIRNEQFF. CDR3 sequence (DNA): TGTGCCAGCAGCTTAGCGGGAATAAGGAATGAGCAGTTCTTC. The full variable domain, rest sourced from reference TRBV11-2 and TRBJ2-1, is EAGVAQSPRYKIIEKRQSVAFWCNPISGHATLYWYQQILGQGPKLLIQFQNNGVVDDSQLPKDRFSAERLKGVDSTLKIQPAKLEDSAVYLCASSLAGIRNEQFFGPGTRLTVL.

The rearrangement joins TRBV14 to TRBJ1-4; no clear D. The ends were cut back, 4 bases at V and 13 bases at J, with 16 bases in the middle. The CDR3 sequence is 13 residues long. The germline V gene encodes CDR1 SGHDN and CDR2 FVKESK. CDR3 DNA sequence: TGTGCCAGCAGCCGGATCCGGCGACGGGGACTGTTTTTT. Protein: CASSRIRRRGLFF. Together with reference TRBV14 and TRBJ1-4, the CDR3 gives the full variable domain: EAGVTQFPSHSVIEKGQTVTLRCDPISGHDNLYWYRRVMGKEIKFLLHFVKESKQDESGMPNNRFLAERTGGTYSTLKVQPAELEDSGVYFCASSRIRRRGLFFGSGTQLSVL.

The table lists this clonotype with a few counts. The chain employs TRBV7-2 and TRBJ2-1; D remains unclear. Germline CDR1 SGHTA, CDR2 FQGNSA. Trimming stripped 0 bases from V and 7 bases from J, with 7 bases between. The CDR3 sequence is 13 residues long. In nucleotides, the CDR3 is TGTGCCAGCAGCTTAGCGCAACGGAATGAGCAGTTCTTC. Translated: CASSLAQRNEQFF.

In this sample, this clonotype turned up many times. The rearrangement joins TRBV27 to TRBJ2-2; the D is unclear. Between the trimmed V and J ends, which lost 1 base and 2 bases, there was a span of 5 bases. This CDR3 has 14 residues. Germline assignment: CDR1 MNHEY and CDR2 SMNVEV (reference sequence). CDR3 in amino acids: CASSLWVNTGELFF. In DNA, the CDR3 is TGTGCCAGCAGTTTATGGGTTAACACCGGGGAGCTGTTTTTT.

The chain links TRBV7-9 to TRBJ2-3, with TRBD1 matching over 9 bases. Trimming removed 5 bases from V and 2 bases from J; junction bases left unmatched: 8. Germline loops: CDR1 SEHNR, CDR2 FQNEAQ (reference sequence). This CDR3 contains 16 residues. In nucleotides, the CDR3 is TGTGCCAGCAGCCTCCGGGACAGGGTGCCCACAGATACGCAGTATTTT. It codes for CASSLRDRVPTDTQYF.

This clonotype showed up many times. This chain links TRBV10-3 with TRBJ2-5; 10 nucleotides align to TRBD2. CDR3 length equals 15 residues. Looked up from germline, CDR1 is ENHRY and CDR2 is SYGVKD. Unmatched junction bases numbered 6, after V lost 6 bases and J lost 2 bases. CDR3 in amino acids: CAISPTSGVQETQYF. The CDR3 nucleotides are TGTGCCATCAGCCCTACTAGCGGGGTTCAAGAGACCCAGTACTTC.